This T cell receptor (beta chain) came from a study of spatial heterogeneity in lung cancer. Study context: Each time, sequencing found more beta-chain sequences than alpha-chain sequences. Mean representation of each unique TCR and UMI combination in the raw reads exceeded nine occurrences.

This clonotype appeared a few times. Time point: sample taken at primary tumor resection. Extraction of whole RNA from tumor, nontumor lung or frozen PBMC preceded unsorted sequencing. There were 72 donors, all of them untreated patients with early-stage non-small cell lung cancer. The V gene end was trimmed by 5 bases and the J gene end by 5 bases; junction bases not matched to a gene: 9. The germline gives CDR1 SGHTA, CDR2 FQGNSA. The CDR3 has 15 amino acids. Every TCR cDNA molecule bore its own unique molecular identifier. TCRdb passed the 5' RACE reads through MiXCR, listing each CDR3 protein once. The data contain approximately 3,800 distinct CDR3 sequences, roughly 7.6% of them singletons.

This rearrangement joins TRBV7-2 to TRBJ1-5; 7 bases are shared with TRBD1. The material was normal lung tissue next to the tumor, obtained at surgery. The sequence was obtained from a male donor with early-stage non-small cell lung cancer. The CDR3 nucleotides are TGTGCCAGCAGCCCGGTAGGGGGCGTCTATCAGCCCCAGCATTTT. Translation: CASSPVGGVYQPQHF.